This passage covers 28 T cell receptor beta chains from one sample sequenced in a study of cytomegalovirus exposure and HLA in healthy donors. 13 Jbeta primers and 60 Vbeta primers were used for the PCR. TCRdb's table, derived via immunoSEQ multiplex PCR, lists solely in-frame clones and lacks some. This sample carries over 150,000 clones, around 88% of them seen once, and the ten largest clones take around 0.85%. Material: PBMCs. The receptor source for this set is a woman younger than 45 in good health and CMV-seronegative.

A remark on this clone: This same CDR3 is encoded by further DNA sequences in the sample. The J gene is TRBJ1-6, the V gene TRBV7-2; 10 bases are shared with TRBD1. This CDR3 has 17 residues. The germline V gene encodes CDR1 SGHTA and CDR2 FQGNSA. Trimming cost V 10 bases and J 13 bases; bases outside gene matches: 22. CDR3 amino acids: CATKKTGTGAAISPLHF. CDR3 DNA: TGTGCCACCAAAAAGACCGGGACAGGGGCTGCGATTTCCCCCCTCCACTTT.

The chain joins TRBV7-9 to TRBJ2-1; no clear D gene. The V end was cut by 5 bases, the J end by 8 bases, with 16 bases between. Germline CDR1 and CDR2: SEHNR and FQNEAQ (reference sequence). CDR3 length: 14 residues. DNA of the CDR3: TGTGCCAGCAGCCACCCGCTAAGAGTCCATGAGCAGTTCTTC. Protein sequence: CASSHPLRVHEQFF.

V gene TRBV5-5 combines with J gene TRBJ2-5, with 7 bases fitting TRBD2. Trimming removed 6 bases from V and 5 bases from J; junction bases left unmatched: 10. CDR3 size: 14 residues. Germline V gene data show CDR1 as SGHKS and CDR2 as YYEKEE (reference sequence). The CDR3 DNA is TGTGCCAGCACGACTTCACTAGCGTCGGAGACCCAGTACTTC. This codes for CASTTSLASETQYF.

This chain links TRBV10-1 with TRBJ2-3; 11 bases fit TRBD2. CDR1 is WNHNN, CDR2 SYGVQD, per germline (reference sequence). The CDR3 sequence is 17 residues long. With 8 bases clipped from V and 4 bases from J, the junction kept 14 bases outside the gene matches. DNA of the CDR3: TGCGCCAGCTCTGGCGGCGGGACTAGCGGCTGGGCAGATACGCAGTATTTT. This codes for CASSGGGTSGWADTQYF.

V usage is TRBV29-1 and J usage is TRBJ2-7; 8 bases line up with TRBD1. CDR1 SQVTM and CDR2 ANQGSEA come from the germline V gene. This CDR3 spans 15 amino acids. The ends lost 7 bases at V and 3 bases at J; junction bases unmatched: 14. The CDR3 nucleotides are TGCAGCGGGGGCGGATTCCGGACAGGGTTCTACGAGCAGTACTTC. This translates into CSGGGFRTGFYEQYF.

This clone is a singleton in its sample. This chain connects TRBV6-1 to TRBJ2-5, with D possibly TRBD2 on 7 matching bases. V was clipped by 0 bases and J by 9 bases, with 23 bases between them. In germline, CDR1 is MNHNS, CDR2 SASEGT. The CDR3 runs to 17 residues. The CDR3 reads CASSEALRAGALGAQYF. The CDR3 DNA reads TGTGCCAGCAGTGAAGCGCTGAGGGCGGGGGCCTTGGGGGCCCAGTACTTC.

The genes are TRBV6-5 and TRBJ1-6; TRBD1 matches at 9 bases. V lost 4 bases, J lost 9 bases, and 4 bases stayed unmatched. The CDR3 has 14 residues. Germline CDR1 is MNHEY and CDR2 is SVGAGI. The CDR3: CASSSGTGTSPLHF. CDR3 DNA: TGTGCCAGCAGTTCCGGGACAGGGACTTCACCCCTCCACTTT.

The V call is TRBV27, the J call TRBJ2-3, with unresolved D. V lost 6 bases and J 2 bases, leaving 6 bases between the germline ends. The CDR3 has 12 residues. CDR1 MNHEY and CDR2 SMNVEV come from the germline V gene (reference sequence). In nucleotides, the CDR3 is TGTGCCAGCAGGGCCTCCACAGATACGCAGTATTTT. As protein: CASRASTDTQYF.

The chain combines TRBV28 with TRBJ2-5; 7 nucleotides agree with TRBD1. Unmatched junction bases numbered 13, after V lost 5 bases and J lost 4 bases. The length of the CDR3 is 16 residues. CDR1 and CDR2 (germline): MDHEN, SYDVKM. In DNA, the CDR3 is TGTGCCAGCAGTCAAGGGACAGAACAGGGGAGAGAGACCCAGTACTTC. Its protein product is CASSQGTEQGRETQYF. The full variable domain, rest sourced from reference TRBV28 and TRBJ2-5, is DVKVTQSSRYLVKRTGEKVFLECVQDMDHENMFWYRQDPGLGLRLIYFSYDVKMKEKGDIPEGYSVSREKKERFSLILESASTNQTSMYLCASSQGTEQGRETQYFGPGTRLLVL.

The chain carries TRBV7-2 and TRBJ1-2; D not resolved. V lost 1 base, J lost 2 bases, and 20 bases lay in between. The CDR3 is made up of 18 amino acids. Germline CDR1 SGHTA, CDR2 FQGNSA. The CDR3 loop reads CASSLVGTAPRGNYGYTF. CDR3 DNA sequence: TGTGCCAGCAGCTTAGTTGGAACAGCCCCCCGCGGGAACTATGGCTACACCTTC.

The chain links TRBV7-9 to TRBJ2-5; a weak D match, TRBD1 (7 bases). CDR1 and CDR2 from the germline V gene are SEHNR and FQNEAQ (reference sequence). Trimming removed 7 bases at V and 5 bases at J, with 20 bases between. This CDR3 contains 15 residues. The DNA of the CDR3 is TGTGCCAGCACCCAAGGGGGCCGGGGGCGGGAGACCCAGTACTTC. This sequence encodes CASTQGGRGRETQYF.

The rearrangement links TRBV28 to TRBJ1-5, with D unresolved. The CDR3 has 16 amino acids. CDR1 MDHEN and CDR2 SYDVKM come from the germline V gene. V gave up 7 bases and J gave up 2 bases, with 18 bases separating them. CDR3 sequence: CASTSDGVWGNQPQHF. Written as DNA, the CDR3 is TGTGCCAGCACCTCAGACGGGGTGTGGGGCAATCAGCCCCAGCATTTT.

The CDR3 loop reads CASSEQGGWGNQPQHF. The CDR3 DNA follows: TGTGCCAGCAGTGAACAGGGTGGATGGGGCAATCAGCCCCAGCATTTT. The rearrangement uses TRBV6-1 and TRBJ1-5; a weak D match, TRBD1 (5 bases). V lost 2 bases and J 2 bases, leaving 13 bases between the germline ends. In germline, CDR1 is MNHNS, CDR2 SASEGT. The CDR3 has 16 amino acids.

V and J are TRBV19 and TRBJ2-2, with D tentatively TRBD1 (6 bases). The CDR3 consists of 14 residues. V lost 3 bases and J lost 3, with 8 bases in between. Germline V gene lookup returns CDR1 LNHDA and CDR2 SQIVND (reference sequence). This CDR3 reads CASSITGYTGELFF. The CDR3 region has the DNA TGTGCCAGTAGTATTACAGGGTACACCGGGGAGCTGTTTTTT.

V gene TRBV7-9 combines with J gene TRBJ2-2; 13 nucleotides line up with TRBD2. Germline values: CDR1 SEHNR, CDR2 FQNEAQ (reference sequence). The CDR3 is 18 residues long. J was trimmed by 0 bases and V by 4 bases; bases with no gene match: 5. CDR3 residues: CASSSSGLAGPNTGELFF. The CDR3 bases are TGTGCCAGCAGCTCCTCGGGACTAGCGGGGCCGAACACCGGGGAGCTGTTTTTT.

The V and J genes are TRBV7-9 and TRBJ2-7; D possibly corresponds to TRBD1 (5 bases). CDR1 is SEHNR and CDR2 is FQNEAQ in the germline V gene (reference sequence). Trimming took off 5 bases at V and 0 bases at J, with 14 bases between the two ends. This CDR3 contains 15 residues. This chain's CDR3 is CASSHGAALSYEQYF. The DNA of the CDR3 is TGTGCCAGCAGCCATGGGGCGGCCCTCTCCTACGAGCAGTACTTC.

Comments on this clone: At one boundary the junction diverges from the germline segment, which might be a read error. This chain connects TRBV7-9 to TRBJ1-2, with 7 bases that match TRBD1. The germline CDR1 and CDR2 sequences are SEHNR and FQNEAQ (reference sequence). The CDR3 runs to 12 residues. In DNA, the CDR3 is TGTACCAGCAGCTCCGGGACAGATGGCTACACCTTC. Translating it yields CTSSSGTDGYTF.

V usage is TRBV30 and J usage is TRBJ1-3, with 7 nucleotides matching TRBD1. Germline CDR1 GTSNPN, CDR2 SVGIG (reference sequence). The V and J ends lost 5 bases and 3 bases, in that order; junction bases with no gene match: 4. The CDR3 has 13 amino acids. The CDR3 loop is CAWDRDSGNTIYF. In nucleotides, the CDR3 is TGTGCCTGGGACCGGGACAGTGGAAACACCATATATTTT.

Concerning this clone itself: The same CDR3 is also encoded by other DNA sequences in this sample. The chain joins TRBV7-6 to TRBJ2-7; TRBD1 agrees at 9 bases. Germline V gene lookup returns CDR1 SGHVS and CDR2 FNYEAQ. V gave up 4 bases and J gave up 1 base; unmatched junction bases: 2. The length of the CDR3 is 14 residues. The CDR3 bases are TGTGCCAGCAGCTCCGGGACAGGGTCCTACGAGCAGTACTTC. This encodes CASSSGTGSYEQYF.

Turning to this clone: Here the CDR3 omits its conserved ending phenylalanine or tryptophan, so a read error is the likely source. The V call is TRBV27, the J call TRBJ1-5, with D possibly TRBD1 on 5 matching bases. Trimming cost V 5 bases and J 2 bases, with 10 bases left between them. The germline V gene encodes CDR1 MNHEY and CDR2 SMNVEV (reference sequence). This CDR3 has 14 residues. The CDR3 bases are TGTGCCAGCAGTCGGCAGGGTGGCAATCAGCCCCAGCATGTT. Encoded protein: CASSRQGGNQPQHV.

The genes are TRBV9 and TRBJ1-6; D is possibly TRBD1 (6 bases). The CDR3 runs to 16 residues. Trimming removed 0 bases from V and 5 bases from J, with 12 bases in between. In germline, CDR1 is SGDLS, CDR2 YYNGEE. CDR3 protein: CASSVEGGRDNSPLHF. The CDR3 DNA is TGTGCCAGCAGCGTAGAAGGGGGGAGGGATAATTCACCCCTCCACTTT.

Written as DNA, the CDR3 is TGTGCCAGCAGCGGACAGGGGGCCTTTGGGGAAAAACTGTTTTTT. Amino acids: CASSGQGAFGEKLFF. V is TRBV11-2 and J is TRBJ1-4, with 11 bases aligning to TRBD1. Trimming cost V 5 bases and J 8 bases; bases outside gene matches: 7. From germline, CDR1 is SGHAT and CDR2 FQNNGV. The CDR3 has 15 amino acids.

Details on this clone: A junction end diverges from the germline sequence, so it may reflect a read error. The CDR3 loop is CSSSLVGAAQHF. CDR3 coding DNA: TGTTCCAGCAGCTTAGTTGGGGCGGCCCAGCATTTT. The rearrangement uses TRBV7-9 and TRBJ1-5; tentatively, D is TRBD1 (5 bases). From germline, CDR1 is SEHNR and CDR2 FQNEAQ (reference sequence). This CDR3 has 12 residues. Using reference TRBV7-9 and TRBJ1-5 for the parts outside the CDR3, the full variable domain is DTGVSQNPRHKITKRGQNVTFRCDPISEHNRLYWYRQTLGQGPEFLTYFQNEAQLEKSRLLSDRFSAERPKGSFSTLEIQRTEQGDSAMYLCSSSLVGAAQHFGDGTRLSIL.

As to this clone: A read error may produce the germline difference seen at one junction end. This chain connects TRBV28 to TRBJ1-6, with a possible D match to TRBD1 (5 bases). Germline V gene sequence: CDR1 MDHEN, CDR2 SYDVKM. This CDR3 region has 15 residues. CDR3 sequence: CVGFPPGYSNSPLHF. The CDR3 coding sequence is TGCGTGGGCTTTCCTCCAGGGTACTCCAATTCACCCCTCCACTTT.

The chain uses TRBV27 and TRBJ2-7, with D maybe TRBD1 (7 bases). V lost 5 bases to trimming and J lost 1 base, with 12 bases between them. Germline loops: CDR1 MNHEY, CDR2 SMNVEV (reference sequence). This CDR3 region has 14 residues. The CDR3 here is CASSPQGGSYEQYF. DNA of the CDR3: TGTGCCAGCAGTCCGCAGGGGGGTTCCTACGAGCAGTACTTC.

The chain combines TRBV28 with TRBJ1-5, with D perhaps matching TRBD1 (6 bases). Germline CDR1 reads MDHEN; CDR2 reads SYDVKM. CDR3 length equals 16 residues. The V gene lost 5 bases and the J gene lost 5 bases, with 19 bases spanning the gap. The CDR3 DNA is TGTGCCAGCAGTCCTACCCTGGGGGGGGCCCATCAGCCCCAGCATTTT. It yields the protein CASSPTLGGAHQPQHF.

The chain is built from TRBV5-1 and TRBJ2-1, with TRBD2 matching 7 bases. The CDR3 totals 16 residues. Per the germline V gene, CDR1 is SGHRS and CDR2 is YFSETQ. After removal of 3 bases from V and 4 bases from J, the junction contained 10 bases not matched to a gene. The CDR3: CASSWPLAVGYNEQFF. The CDR3 DNA sequence: TGCGCCAGCAGCTGGCCCCTAGCGGTCGGATACAATGAGCAGTTCTTC.

The J gene is TRBJ2-7, the V gene TRBV5-4; TRBD1 matches 9 bases. V lost 1 base to trimming and J lost 3 bases; unmatched junction nucleotides: 5. The length of the CDR3 is 15 residues. Germline V lookup: CDR1 SGHNT, CDR2 YYREEE (reference sequence). CDR3 residues: CASSLTGGANYEQYF. The CDR3 DNA reads as TGTGCCAGCAGCTTGACAGGGGGCGCGAACTACGAGCAGTACTTC.